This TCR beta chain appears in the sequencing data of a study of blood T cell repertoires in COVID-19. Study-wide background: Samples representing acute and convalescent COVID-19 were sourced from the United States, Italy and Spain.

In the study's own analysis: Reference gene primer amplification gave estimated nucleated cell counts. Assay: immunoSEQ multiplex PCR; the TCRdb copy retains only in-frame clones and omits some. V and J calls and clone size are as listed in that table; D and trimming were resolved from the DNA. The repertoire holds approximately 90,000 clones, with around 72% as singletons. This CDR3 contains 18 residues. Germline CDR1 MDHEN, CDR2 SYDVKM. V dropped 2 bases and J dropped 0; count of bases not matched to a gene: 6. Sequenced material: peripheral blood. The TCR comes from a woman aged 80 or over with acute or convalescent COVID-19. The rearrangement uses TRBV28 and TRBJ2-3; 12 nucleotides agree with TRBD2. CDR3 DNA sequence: TGTGCCAGCAGTTTAGGGTCTAGCGGGGGGGTAAGCACAGATACGCAGTATTTT. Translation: CASSLGSSGGVSTDTQYF.